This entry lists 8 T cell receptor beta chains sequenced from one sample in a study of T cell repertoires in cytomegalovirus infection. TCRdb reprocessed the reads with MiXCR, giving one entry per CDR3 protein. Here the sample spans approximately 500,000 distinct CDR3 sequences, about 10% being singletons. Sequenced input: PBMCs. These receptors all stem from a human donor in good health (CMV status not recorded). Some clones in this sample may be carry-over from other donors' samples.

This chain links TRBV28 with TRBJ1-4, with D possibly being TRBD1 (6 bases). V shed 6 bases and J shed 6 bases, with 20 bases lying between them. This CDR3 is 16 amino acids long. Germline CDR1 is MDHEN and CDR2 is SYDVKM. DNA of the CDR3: TGTGCCAGCAGGCCAACCTCAGGGGAAGTTGATGAAAAACTGTTTTTT. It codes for CASRPTSGEVDEKLFF.

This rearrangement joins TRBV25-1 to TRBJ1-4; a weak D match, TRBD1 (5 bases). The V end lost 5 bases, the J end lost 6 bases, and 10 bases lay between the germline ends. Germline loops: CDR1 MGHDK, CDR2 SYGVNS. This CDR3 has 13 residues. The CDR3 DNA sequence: TGTGCCAGCAGTCCGGGGGGAGATGAAAAACTGTTTTTT. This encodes CASSPGGDEKLFF. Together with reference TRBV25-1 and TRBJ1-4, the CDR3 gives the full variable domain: EADIYQTPRYLVIGTGKKITLECSQTMGHDKMYWYQQDPGMELHLIHYSYGVNSTEKGDLSSESTVSRIRTEHFPLTLESARPSHTSQYLCASSPGGDEKLFFGSGTQLSVL.

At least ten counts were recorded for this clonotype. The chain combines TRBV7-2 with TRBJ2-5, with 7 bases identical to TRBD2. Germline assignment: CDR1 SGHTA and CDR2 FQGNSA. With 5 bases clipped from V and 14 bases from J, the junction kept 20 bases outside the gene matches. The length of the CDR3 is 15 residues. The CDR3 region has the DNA TGTGCCAGCAGCCGCCTCCTTGGGGGGGGGGACTATTACTACTTC. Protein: CASSRLLGGGDYYYF.

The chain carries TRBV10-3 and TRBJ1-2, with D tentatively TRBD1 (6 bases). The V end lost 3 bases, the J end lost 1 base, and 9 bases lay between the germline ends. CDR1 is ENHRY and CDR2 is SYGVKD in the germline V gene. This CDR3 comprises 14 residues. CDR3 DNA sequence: TGTGCCATCAGTGACCCACAGGGTAACTATGGCTACACCTTC. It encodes CAISDPQGNYGYTF.

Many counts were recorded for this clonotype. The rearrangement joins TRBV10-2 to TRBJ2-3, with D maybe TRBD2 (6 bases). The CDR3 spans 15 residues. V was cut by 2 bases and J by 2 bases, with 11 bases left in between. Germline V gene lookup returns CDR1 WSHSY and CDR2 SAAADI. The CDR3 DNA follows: TGCGCCAGCAGTGAGCCGGGACTGCTCACAGATACGCAGTATTTT. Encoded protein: CASSEPGLLTDTQYF.

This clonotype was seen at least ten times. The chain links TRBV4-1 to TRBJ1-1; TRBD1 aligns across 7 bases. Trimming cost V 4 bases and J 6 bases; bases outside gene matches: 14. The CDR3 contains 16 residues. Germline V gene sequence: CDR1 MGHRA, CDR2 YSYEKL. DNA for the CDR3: TGCGCCAGCAGCCTACGGACCTTGACAGGGTTCGCTGAAGCTTTCTTT. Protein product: CASSLRTLTGFAEAFF.

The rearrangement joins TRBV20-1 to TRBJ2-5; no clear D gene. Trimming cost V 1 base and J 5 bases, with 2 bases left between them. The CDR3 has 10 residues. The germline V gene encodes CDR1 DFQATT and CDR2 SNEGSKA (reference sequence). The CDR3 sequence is CSARAETQYF. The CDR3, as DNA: TGCAGTGCTAGAGCCGAGACCCAGTACTTC.

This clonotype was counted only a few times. CDR3 region: CASSRRLAGVSYNEQFF. CDR3 DNA sequence: TGTGCCAGCAGCCGGCGACTAGCGGGGGTCTCCTACAATGAGCAGTTCTTC. The chain has TRBV4-2 and TRBJ2-1; 12 positions match TRBD2. This CDR3 has 17 residues. The germline V gene encodes CDR1 LGHNA and CDR2 YNFKEQ. Trimming took 4 bases from V and 0 from J; bases not matched to a gene: 4.